This T cell receptor (beta chain) was obtained from a study of Ad26.COV2.S vaccination and SARS-CoV-2 variants. About the research overall: Trial arm assignment for the donor was COV1001 Ad26.COV2.S. Recipients of Ad26.COV2.S got it intramuscularly, once or twice 56 days apart.

Stated treatment: some 19 received Ad26.COV2.S at low or high dose, single or two shots; several received placebo; per-sample allocation not given. Collection of the samples took place on day 63 after the first injection of vaccine or placebo. V lost 0 bases, J lost 8 bases, and 5 bases stayed unmatched. Germline CDR1 is SGHRS and CDR2 is YFSETQ. The CDR3 is made up of 15 amino acids. General study findings and limits: Researchers reported similar non-spike TCR breadth in vaccine and placebo recipients. Marked by substantial breadth, spike-specific CD8+ and CD4+ T cell responses were reportedly seen after vaccination.

As concerns this clone: Its antigen remains unidentified.

The method was immunoSEQ multiplex PCR; TCRdb's version includes in-frame clones alone and lacks a portion of them. The repertoire has 350,000 to 500,000 clones, around nine tenths of them found once; the top ten carry roughly 4%. Sequenced here: peripheral blood, sampled in a trial of Ad26.COV2.S vaccine versus placebo. The source is a person aged 18-60 years who received the Ad26.COV2.S COVID-19 vaccine or a placebo. The chain uses TRBV5-1 and TRBJ1-4, with 9 bases fitting TRBD1. This chain's CDR3 is CASSLGDRVPEKLFF. As DNA, the CDR3 is TGCGCCAGCAGCTTGGGGGACAGGGTTCCCGAAAAACTGTTTTTT.